Listed below are T cell receptor beta chains from one sample, sequenced in a study of T cell responses to AZD1222 COVID-19 vaccine. Sequencing was performed with immunoSEQ multiplex PCR; in TCRdb, only in-frame clones are kept and a portion is missing. Among 150,000 to 200,000 clones listed, about 93% were seen once. Sequenced material: peripheral blood, taken 28 days after the second AZD1222 dose. These receptors all stem from an adult who received the AZD1222 COVID-19 vaccine. CDR3s include the opening cysteine and the closing phenylalanine or tryptophan. D genes are given only for firm matches. Size is stated for part of the rows, as once, few or many counts, or as a class when the clone is expanded.

cdr3_nt cdr3_aa clone_size v_call d_call j_call
TGTGCCAGCAGCTTACGGGTCCGGGCGGGGGCCCATACAAATGAGCAGTTCTTC CASSLRVRAGAHTNEQFF . TRBV11-3 . TRBJ2-1
TGTGCCAGCAGTCCCGACAGGGCAGGCTCACCCCTCCACTTT CASSPDRAGSPLHF . TRBV2 TRBD1 TRBJ1-6
TGTGCCAGCACCAACCCTACAGGGCCAGGGAATTCACCCCTCCACTTT CASTNPTGPGNSPLHF few TRBV2 . TRBJ1-6
TGTGCCCTCGCCCCTTCAGGTGTGAGTGAAAAACTGTTTTTT CALAPSGVSEKLFF . TRBV7-9 . TRBJ1-4
TGTGCCAGTAGTATAGGACAGGGGGCTGACGGGGAGCTGTTTTTT CASSIGQGADGELFF . TRBV19 TRBD1 TRBJ2-2
TGTGCCAGCACGCCCGGGGGGACAGGCTATGGCTACACCTTC CASTPGGTGYGYTF . TRBV28 TRBD1 TRBJ1-2
TGTGCCAGCAGTTTTTTCAGGGACTCTGGAAACACCATATATTTT CASSFFRDSGNTIYF . TRBV28 . TRBJ1-3
TGTGCCAGCAGCCAAGTTTCGTCGGACACTGAAGCTTTCTTT CASSQVSSDTEAFF . TRBV3-1/TRBV3-2 . TRBJ1-1
TGTGCCAGCAGCGTAGCTGGGACAGGGTTCCAGGCAAACATTCAGTACTTC CASSVAGTGFQANIQYF . TRBV9 TRBD1 TRBJ2-4
TGTGCCAGCAGTCGGGACAGGGGGCTCCGCTTGAACACTGAAGCTTTCTTT CASSRDRGLRLNTEAFF . TRBV6-6 TRBD1 TRBJ1-1
TGTGCCAGCAGAATGAATAATGAAAAACTGTTTTTT CASRMNNEKLFF once TRBV12-3/TRBV12-4 . TRBJ1-4
TGCGCCAGCAGCAGGGAGGGCAGGGTTAGAGAGACCCAGTACTTC CASSREGRVRETQYF . TRBV5-1 TRBD2 TRBJ2-5
TGTGCCAGCAGCTCGGGCACGGGCTACACCTTC CASSSGTGYTF . TRBV12-3/TRBV12-4 . TRBJ1-2